Presented here are 18 T cell receptor beta chains from one specimen sequenced in a study of beta chain features in type 1 diabetes. The antigens for these receptors are not known. Every bit of the isolated RNA underwent reverse transcription, so sequencing read expressed TCRB transcripts. Assay: immunoSEQ multiplex PCR; the TCRdb copy retains only in-frame clones and omits some. The sample lists about 370,000 clones, around a tenth occurring once. Study-wide results and limits: When Type 1 diabetes patients were examined, their TCRB CDR3s proved moderately but significantly shorter in all four CD4+ subsets.

Material for sequencing was central memory CD4+ T cells from blood. The receptors derive from a man younger than 45 with type 1 diabetes.

CDR3 in amino acids: CASSSGLAGSEQYF. CDR3 nucleotide sequence: TGTGCCAGCAGCTCGGGACTAGCGGGTAGCGAGCAGTACTTC. The chain carries TRBV7-2 and TRBJ2-7; 12 bases align to TRBD2. The germline V gene has CDR1 SGHTA and CDR2 FQGNSA. The CDR3 runs to 14 residues. With V trimmed by 4 bases and J by 6 bases, 4 bases remained unmatched.

This clone occurred a few times. Being one base from a much bigger clone, this may be a read error. The rearrangement joins TRBV6-1 to TRBJ1-4; 10 positions match TRBD1. Germline V gives CDR1 MNHNS, CDR2 SASEGT. With V trimmed by 4 bases and J by 5 bases, 1 base remained unmatched. There are 14 residues in the CDR3. CDR3 sequence (DNA): TGTGCCAGCAGTGCGACAGGGGGCAATGAAAAACTGTTTTTT. Translating it yields CASSATGGNEKLFF.

This clone was recorded a few times. The chain is built from TRBV5-1 and TRBJ2-7; TRBD1 agrees at 10 bases. The germline V gene encodes CDR1 SGHRS and CDR2 YFSETQ. The ends lost 3 bases at V and 5 bases at J; junction bases unmatched: 5. The CDR3 contains 14 residues. This chain's CDR3 is CASSSTGGSNEQYF. CDR3 bases: TGCGCCAGCAGCTCGACAGGGGGCTCGAACGAGCAGTACTTC.

This clone was seen a few times. The V and J genes are TRBV15 and TRBJ2-5; D is perhaps TRBD1 (5 bases). TRBJ2-7 matches the DNA end more closely, so the J call is doubtful. Germline lookup yields CDR1 LNHNV and CDR2 YYDKDF (reference sequence). This CDR3 comprises 13 residues. CDR3 in amino acids: CATSRVEGVEQYF. The CDR3 DNA sequence: TGTGCCACCAGCAGAGTAGAAGGGGTCGAGCAGTACTTC.

The chain employs TRBV27 and TRBJ2-1; no definite D call. The CDR3 is made up of 16 amino acids. The germline gives CDR1 MNHEY, CDR2 SMNVEV (reference sequence). V dropped 0 bases and J dropped 0 bases, with 9 bases sitting between them. The CDR3 nucleotides read TGTGCCAGCAGTTTATCGAGGCAGAGCTCCTACAATGAGCAGTTCTTC. Its protein product is CASSLSRQSSYNEQFF.

This clone was observed a few times. The rearrangement uses TRBV29-1 and TRBJ2-3; 7 bases fit TRBD1. There are 15 residues in the CDR3. Germline assignment: CDR1 SQVTM and CDR2 ANQGSEA. The ends lost 3 bases at V and 4 bases at J; junction bases unmatched: 10. The CDR3 spells CSVDRGQSRADTQYF. In DNA form, the CDR3 reads TGCAGCGTTGACCGGGGACAGAGTAGGGCAGATACGCAGTATTTT.

The table lists this clone with a few counts. This chain uses TRBV11-2 with TRBJ2-7, with D possibly TRBD1 on 6 matching bases. The V gene lost 4 bases and the J gene lost 6 bases, with 19 bases spanning the gap. Germline V gene data show CDR1 as SGHAT and CDR2 as FQNNGV. This CDR3 is built from 15 residues. The CDR3 nucleotides read TGTGCCAGCAGCTCGAAACCGGGACACCCCAGCGAGCAGTACTTC. It is translated as CASSSKPGHPSEQYF.

This clone was seen a few times. This chain joins TRBV28 and TRBJ1-2, with D possibly matching TRBD1 (5 bases). This CDR3 comprises 11 residues. The germline CDR1 and CDR2 sequences are MDHEN and SYDVKM. Trimming shortened V by 7 bases and J by 4 bases, and 7 bases separated the two germline ends. The CDR3, as DNA: TGTGCCAGCACCGGGGGCTATGGCTACACCTTC. Its translation is CASTGGYGYTF.

Comment on this clone: A read error may account for a junction end that differs from germline. The gene calls are TRBV2 and TRBJ2-3; 9 nucleotides agree with TRBD1. Germline V gives CDR1 SNHLY, CDR2 FYNNEI. CDR3 length: 17 residues. CDR3 nucleotide sequence: TGTGCTAGCAGTTACTCGCGGACAGGGGTTGGCACAGATACGCAGTATTTT. It codes for CASSYSRTGVGTDTQYF.

The sample holds a few counts of this clone. The J gene is TRBJ2-3, the V gene TRBV7-2; no clear D gene. V was clipped by 2 bases and J by 4 bases, with 13 bases between them. Germline lookup yields CDR1 SGHTA and CDR2 FQGNSA. The CDR3 sequence is 15 residues long. CDR3 sequence reads: CASSLSGSSSDTQYF. CDR3 in DNA: TGTGCCAGCAGCTTATCCGGGTCTTCCTCAGATACGCAGTATTTT.

CDR3 DNA: TGCGCCAGCAGCACCGGACAGAGTTGGGAGCAGTACTTC. This sequence encodes CASSTGQSWEQYF. The J gene is TRBJ2-7, the V gene TRBV5-1; TRBD1 might be the D (6 bases). The V end was cut by 4 bases, the J end by 7 bases, with 15 bases between. Germline-derived CDR1 and CDR2 are SGHRS and YFSETQ. The CDR3 runs 13 residues.

This clone was observed a handful of times. This sequence joins TRBV2 and TRBJ1-4, with D maybe TRBD1 (6 bases). From germline, CDR1 is SNHLY and CDR2 FYNNEI. Trimming shortened V by 5 bases and J by 7 bases, and 11 bases separated the two germline ends. This CDR3 contains 13 residues. In DNA form, the CDR3 reads TGTGCCAGCAGTAGGGGGTTGGGTGAAAAACTGTTTTTT. Protein: CASSRGLGEKLFF.

V gene TRBV4-3 combines with J gene TRBJ2-2; 7 bases map to TRBD2. J gave up 3 bases and V 0 bases, and 4 bases lay outside the gene matches. CDR1 is LGHNA, CDR2 YSLEER, per germline. This CDR3 has 16 residues. The CDR3 nucleotides are TGCGCCAGCAGCCAAGAGGTGGGAGGGCACACCGGGGAGCTGTTTTTT. It codes for CASSQEVGGHTGELFF.

The rearrangement joins TRBV7-9 to TRBJ2-5; 9 nucleotides agree with TRBD1. The V gene end was trimmed by 2 bases and the J gene end by 4 bases; junction bases not matched to a gene: 14. Germline V gives CDR1 SEHNR, CDR2 FQNEAQ (reference sequence). This CDR3 is built from 18 residues. CDR3 sequence (DNA): TGTGCCAGCAGCTTAAGTCGTGGGGGACAGGGCTTACGAGAGACCCAGTACTTC. Translating gives CASSLSRGGQGLRETQYF. The variable domain in full, completed from reference TRBV7-9 and TRBJ2-5, reads DTGVSQNPRHKITKRGQNVTFRCDPISEHNRLYWYRQTLGQGPEFLTYFQNEAQLEKSRLLSDRFSAERPKGSFSTLEIQRTEQGDSAMYLCASSLSRGGQGLRETQYFGPGTRLLVL.

This clone was observed at least ten times. V and J are TRBV28 and TRBJ1-1, with no clear D. The V end was cut by 5 bases, the J end by 2 bases, with 12 bases between. The germline CDR1 and CDR2 sequences are MDHEN and SYDVKM. The CDR3 length is 14 residues. CDR3 nucleotide sequence: TGTGCCAGCAGTCTTATAACAGCTAACACTGAAGCTTTCTTT. Translation: CASSLITANTEAFF.

This clone was seen only a few times. The chain has TRBV18 and TRBJ2-5; D ambiguous. This CDR3 region has 12 residues. With 2 bases removed from V and 4 bases from J, the gap between germline ends came to 5 bases. Looked up from germline, CDR1 is KGHSH and CDR2 is LQKENI. The CDR3 DNA sequence: TGTGCCAGCTCACCATATACAGAGACCCAGTACTTC. As protein: CASSPYTETQYF.

As regards this clone: An end of the junction differs from the germline gene, which may be a read error. In the same sample, other DNA sequences code for this CDR3. The chain combines TRBV2 with TRBJ1-5; the D is unclear. CDR3 size: 13 residues. Germline V gene lookup returns CDR1 SNHLY and CDR2 FYNNEI. CDR3 in DNA: TGTGCCAGCAGTGGCGGCCCGAATCAACCCCAGCATTTT. This sequence encodes CASSGGPNQPQHF.

This chain connects TRBV7-9 to TRBJ2-1; D is perhaps TRBD2 (6 bases). The V end was cut by 2 bases, the J end by 10 bases, with 21 bases between. CDR1 and CDR2 (germline): SEHNR, FQNEAQ (reference sequence). This CDR3 spans 16 amino acids. The CDR3 sequence is CASSLMGGNEGEEQFF. In DNA form, the CDR3 reads TGTGCCAGCAGCTTAATGGGCGGGAACGAGGGAGAAGAGCAGTTCTTC.